This T cell receptor beta chain was sequenced in a study of shared clonotypes between healthy human individuals. Germline CDR1 is KGHSH and CDR2 is LQKENI. Unmatched junction bases numbered 5, after V lost 3 bases and J lost 1 base. The CDR3 is made up of 16 amino acids. Some clones are missing from TCRdb's copy, which holds only in-frame ones; the method was immunoSEQ multiplex PCR. The sample includes about 490,000 clones, around 73% of them seen just once. This clonotype was sampled from a woman in her forties in good health. Some clones in this sample may be carry-over from other donors' samples. Material for sequencing was PBMCs. The rearrangement uses TRBV18 and TRBJ2-5; 10 nucleotides align to TRBD1. Written as DNA, the CDR3 is TGTGCCAGCTCACCCGGGACAGGGGAAATCCAAGAGACCCAGTACTTC. Its translation: CASSPGTGEIQETQYF.